This T cell receptor beta chain was sequenced in a study of human versus mouse CDR3 diversity and MHC coevolution. Germline V lookup: CDR1 SGHRS, CDR2 YFSETQ. The CDR3 consists of 13 residues. V dropped 1 base and J dropped 2 bases, with 6 bases sitting between them. Profiling relied on immunoSEQ multiplex PCR, and the TCRdb table lists in-frame clones only, not all of them. Counted here are tens of thousands of clones, 93% occurring once; the ten biggest clones make up 1.3% to 1.5%. The sequenced sample consisted of naive CD4+ T cells from blood. Subset reported: CD45RO-negative CD62L-positive naive CD4 T cells. This TCR derives from a person aged 30 to 70 in good health. This chain links TRBV5-1 with TRBJ1-2; D is unresolved. Here the CDR3 DNA reads TGCGCCAGCAGCTTGCAGGCCAACTATGGCTACACCTTC. It specifies CASSLQANYGYTF.